This T cell receptor (beta chain) was obtained from a study of cytomegalovirus exposure and HLA in healthy donors. Profiled with immunoSEQ multiplex PCR; TCRdb holds only in-frame clones, not every one. In the table there are 95,000 to 120,000 clones, approximately 85% of which are singletons. Findings of the study overall: The study put 160 or so TCR beta chains on its list as cytomegalovirus-associated. Reported performance of the classifier showed diagnosis of cytomegalovirus status with high specificity and sensitivity.

Germline V gene data show CDR1 as WSHSY and CDR2 as SAAADI. V gave up 7 bases and J gave up 3 bases; unmatched junction bases: 5. The CDR3 is 14 residues long. This clone came up once. Antigen: not known. What was sequenced was PBMCs. The sequence derives from a young woman in good health and CMV-seronegative. The genes are TRBV10-2 and TRBJ2-5; the match to TRBD2 covers 10 bases. CDR3 in amino acids: CASTSGGREETQYF. Here the CDR3 DNA reads TGCGCCAGCACTAGCGGGGGCCGGGAAGAGACCCAGTACTTC.